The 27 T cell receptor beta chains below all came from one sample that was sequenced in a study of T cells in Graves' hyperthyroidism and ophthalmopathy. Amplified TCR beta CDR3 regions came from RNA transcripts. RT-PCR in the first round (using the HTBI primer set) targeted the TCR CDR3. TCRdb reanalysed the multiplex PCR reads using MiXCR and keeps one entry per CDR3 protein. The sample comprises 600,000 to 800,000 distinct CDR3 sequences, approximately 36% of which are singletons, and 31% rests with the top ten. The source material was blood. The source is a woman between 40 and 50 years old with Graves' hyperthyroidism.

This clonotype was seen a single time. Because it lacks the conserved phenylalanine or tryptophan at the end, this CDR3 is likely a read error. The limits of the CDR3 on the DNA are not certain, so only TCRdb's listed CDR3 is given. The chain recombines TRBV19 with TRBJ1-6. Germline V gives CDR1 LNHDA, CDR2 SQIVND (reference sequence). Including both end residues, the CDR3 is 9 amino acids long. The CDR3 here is CASSIGRDS.

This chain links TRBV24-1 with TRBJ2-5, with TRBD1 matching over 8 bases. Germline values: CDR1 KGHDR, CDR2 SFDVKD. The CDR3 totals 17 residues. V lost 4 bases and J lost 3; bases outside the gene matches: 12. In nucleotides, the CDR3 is TGTGCCACCAGTGAGGCCGGGACAGGTCGAGGGAAAGAGACCCAGTACTTC. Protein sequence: CATSEAGTGRGKETQYF.

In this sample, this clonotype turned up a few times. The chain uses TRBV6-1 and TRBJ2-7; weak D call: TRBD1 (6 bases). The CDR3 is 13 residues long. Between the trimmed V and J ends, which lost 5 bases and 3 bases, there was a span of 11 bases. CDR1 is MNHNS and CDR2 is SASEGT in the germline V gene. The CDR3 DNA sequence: TGTGCCAGCAGTTACAGGGCAAACTACGAGCAGTACTTC. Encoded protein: CASSYRANYEQYF.

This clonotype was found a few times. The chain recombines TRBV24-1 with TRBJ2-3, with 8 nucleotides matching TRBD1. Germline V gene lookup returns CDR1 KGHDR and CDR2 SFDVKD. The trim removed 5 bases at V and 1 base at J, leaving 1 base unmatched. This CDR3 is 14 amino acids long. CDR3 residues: CATSAGQGTDTQYF. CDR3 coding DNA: TGTGCCACCAGTGCGGGACAGGGCACAGATACGCAGTATTTT.

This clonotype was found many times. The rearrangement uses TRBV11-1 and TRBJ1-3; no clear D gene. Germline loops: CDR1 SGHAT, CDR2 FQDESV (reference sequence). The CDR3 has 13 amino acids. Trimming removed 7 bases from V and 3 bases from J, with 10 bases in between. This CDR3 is CASTVTGGNTIYF. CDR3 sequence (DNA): TGTGCCAGCACCGTGACGGGTGGAAACACCATATATTTT. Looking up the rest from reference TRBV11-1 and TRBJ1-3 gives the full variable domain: EAEVAQSPRYKITEKSQAVAFWCDPISGHATLYWYRQILGQGPELLVQFQDESVVDDSQLPKDRFSAERLKGVDSTLKIQPAELGDSAMYLCASTVTGGNTIYFGEGSWLTVV.

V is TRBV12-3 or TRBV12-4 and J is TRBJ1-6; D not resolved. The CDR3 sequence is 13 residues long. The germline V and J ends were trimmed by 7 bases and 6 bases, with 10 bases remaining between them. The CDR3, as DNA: TGTGCCAGCAAGACGGCCAGTAATTCACCCCTCCACTTT. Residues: CASKTASNSPLHF.

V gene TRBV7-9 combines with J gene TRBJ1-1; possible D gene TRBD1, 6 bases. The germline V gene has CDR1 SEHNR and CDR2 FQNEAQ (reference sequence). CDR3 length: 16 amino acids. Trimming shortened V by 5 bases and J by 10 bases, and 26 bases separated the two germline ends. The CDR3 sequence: CASSPMGGVGGGGAFF. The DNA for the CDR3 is TGTGCCAGCAGCCCAATGGGGGGTGTGGGCGGAGGGGGAGCTTTCTTT.

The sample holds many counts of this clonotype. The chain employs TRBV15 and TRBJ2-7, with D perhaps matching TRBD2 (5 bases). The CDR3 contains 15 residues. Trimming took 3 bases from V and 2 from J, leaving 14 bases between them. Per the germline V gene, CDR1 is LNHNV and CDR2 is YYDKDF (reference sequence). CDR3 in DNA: TGTGCCACCAGCAGCATGGACTCTATTACCTACGAGCAGTACTTC. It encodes CATSSMDSITYEQYF.

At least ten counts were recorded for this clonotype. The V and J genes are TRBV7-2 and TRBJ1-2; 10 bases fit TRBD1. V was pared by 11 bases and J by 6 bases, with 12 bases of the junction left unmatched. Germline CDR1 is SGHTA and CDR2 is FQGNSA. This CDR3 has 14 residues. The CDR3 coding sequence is TGTGCCCTACTTGGGATCGGACAGGGGGATGGCTACACCTTC. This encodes CALLGIGQGDGYTF.

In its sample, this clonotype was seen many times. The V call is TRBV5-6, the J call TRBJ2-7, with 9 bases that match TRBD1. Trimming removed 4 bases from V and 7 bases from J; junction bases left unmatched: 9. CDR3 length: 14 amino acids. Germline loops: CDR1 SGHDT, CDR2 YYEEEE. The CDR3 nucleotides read TGTGCCAGCAGCCTTGGACAGGGGAATCGGGAGCAGTACTTC. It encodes CASSLGQGNREQYF. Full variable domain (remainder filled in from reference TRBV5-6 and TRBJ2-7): DAGVTQSPTHLIKTRGQQVTLRCSPKSGHDTVSWYQQALGQGPQFIFQYYEEEERQRGNFPDRFSGHQFPNYSSELNVNALLLGDSALYLCASSLGQGNREQYFGPGTRLTVT.

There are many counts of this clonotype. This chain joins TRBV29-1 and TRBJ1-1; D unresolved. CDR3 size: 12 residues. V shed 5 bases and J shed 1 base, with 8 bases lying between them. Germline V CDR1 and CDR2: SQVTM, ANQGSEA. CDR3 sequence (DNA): TGCAGCGTTAAAAATCCGAACACTGAAGCTTTCTTT. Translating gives CSVKNPNTEAFF.

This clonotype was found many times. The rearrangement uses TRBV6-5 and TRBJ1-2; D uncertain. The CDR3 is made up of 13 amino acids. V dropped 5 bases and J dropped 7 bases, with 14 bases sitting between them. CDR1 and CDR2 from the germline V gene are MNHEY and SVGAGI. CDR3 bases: TGTGCCAGCAGTCCCGACTCGGGAAGTGGCTACACCTTC. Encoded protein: CASSPDSGSGYTF.

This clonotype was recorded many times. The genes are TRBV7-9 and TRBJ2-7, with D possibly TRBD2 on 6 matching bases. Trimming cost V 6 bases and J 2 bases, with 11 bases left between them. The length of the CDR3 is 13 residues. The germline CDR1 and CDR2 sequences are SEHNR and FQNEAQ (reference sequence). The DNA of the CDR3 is TGTGCCAGCAGTCGGGAGAGTACCTACGAGCAGTACTTC. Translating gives CASSRESTYEQYF.

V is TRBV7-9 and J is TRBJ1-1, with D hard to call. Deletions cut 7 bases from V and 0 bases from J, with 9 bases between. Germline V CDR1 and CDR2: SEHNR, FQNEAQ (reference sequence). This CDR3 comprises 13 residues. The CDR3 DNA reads TGTGCCAGCAAGCGAAGGCTGAACACTGAAGCTTTCTTT. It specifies CASKRRLNTEAFF.

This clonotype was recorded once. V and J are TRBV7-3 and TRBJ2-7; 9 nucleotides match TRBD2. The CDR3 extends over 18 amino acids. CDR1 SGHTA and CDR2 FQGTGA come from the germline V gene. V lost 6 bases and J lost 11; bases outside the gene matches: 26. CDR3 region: CASSYSKNPSGAPAGKYF. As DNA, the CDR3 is TGTGCCAGCAGTTACTCGAAGAATCCTAGCGGGGCGCCCGCGGGGAAGTACTTC.

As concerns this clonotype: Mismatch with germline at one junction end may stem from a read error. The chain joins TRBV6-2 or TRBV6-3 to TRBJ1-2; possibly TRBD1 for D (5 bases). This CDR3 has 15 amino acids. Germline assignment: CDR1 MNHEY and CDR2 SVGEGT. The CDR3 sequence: CASIDPPGTSYGYAF. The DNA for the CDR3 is TGTGCCAGCATTGACCCCCCTGGGACGTCCTATGGCTACGCCTTC.

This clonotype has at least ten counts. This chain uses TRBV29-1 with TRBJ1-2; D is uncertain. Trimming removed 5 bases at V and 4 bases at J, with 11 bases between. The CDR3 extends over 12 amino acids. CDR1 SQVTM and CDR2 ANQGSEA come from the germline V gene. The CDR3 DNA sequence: TGCAGCGTTTCACTTGAGAGCTATGGCTACACCTTC. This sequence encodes CSVSLESYGYTF.

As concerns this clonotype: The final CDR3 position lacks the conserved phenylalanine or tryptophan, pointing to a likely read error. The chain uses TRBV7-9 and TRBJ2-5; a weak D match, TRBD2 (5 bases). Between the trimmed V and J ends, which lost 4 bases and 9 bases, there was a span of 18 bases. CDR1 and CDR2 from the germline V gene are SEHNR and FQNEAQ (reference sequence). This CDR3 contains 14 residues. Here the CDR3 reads CASSSGWAVGAQYL. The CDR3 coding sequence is TGTGCCAGCAGCTCCGGGTGGGCTGTCGGGGCCCAGTACCTC.

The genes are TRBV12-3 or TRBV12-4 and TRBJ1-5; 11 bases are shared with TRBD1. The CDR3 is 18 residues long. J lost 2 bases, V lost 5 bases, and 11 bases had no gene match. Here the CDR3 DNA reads TGTGCCAGCAGTCCTAGAGGGGGACAGGGGGTCGGCAATCAGCCCCAGCATTTT. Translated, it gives CASSPRGGQGVGNQPQHF.

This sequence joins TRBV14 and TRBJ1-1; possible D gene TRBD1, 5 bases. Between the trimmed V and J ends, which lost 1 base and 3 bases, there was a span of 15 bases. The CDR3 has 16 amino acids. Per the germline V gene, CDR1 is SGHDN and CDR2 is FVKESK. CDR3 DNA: TGTGCCAGCAGCCAAGTCGGGCGCGGAGGGGACACTGAAGCTTTCTTT. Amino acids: CASSQVGRGGDTEAFF.

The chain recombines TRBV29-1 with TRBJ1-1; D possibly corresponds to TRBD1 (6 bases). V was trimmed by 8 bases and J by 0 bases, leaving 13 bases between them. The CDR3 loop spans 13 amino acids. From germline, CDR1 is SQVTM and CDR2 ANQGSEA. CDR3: CSLGGDMNTEAFF. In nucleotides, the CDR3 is TGCAGCTTGGGCGGGGACATGAACACTGAAGCTTTCTTT.

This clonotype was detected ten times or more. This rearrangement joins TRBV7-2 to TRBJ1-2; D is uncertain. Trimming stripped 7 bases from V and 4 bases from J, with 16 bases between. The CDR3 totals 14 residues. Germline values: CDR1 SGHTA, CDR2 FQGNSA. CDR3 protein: CASNTPGVIYGYTF. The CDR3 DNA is TGTGCCAGCAACACTCCCGGGGTCATCTATGGCTACACCTTC.

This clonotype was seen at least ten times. CDR3 in amino acids: CASSQGGRAGYTF. CDR3 sequence (DNA): TGTGCCAGCAGCCAAGGAGGGCGAGCTGGCTACACCTTC. The chain couples TRBV4-2 to TRBJ1-2; D is uncertain. The V gene's germline CDR1 is LGHNA and CDR2 YNFKEQ. The V gene lost 1 base and the J gene lost 7 bases, with 10 bases spanning the gap. CDR3 length: 13 residues.

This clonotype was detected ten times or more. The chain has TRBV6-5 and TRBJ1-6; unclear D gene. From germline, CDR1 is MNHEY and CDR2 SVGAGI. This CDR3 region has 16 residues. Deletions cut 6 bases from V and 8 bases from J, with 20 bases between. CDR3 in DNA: TGTGCCAGCAGGTACGGCACGGCTGGCTCGCATTCACCCCTCCACTTT. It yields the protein CASRYGTAGSHSPLHF.

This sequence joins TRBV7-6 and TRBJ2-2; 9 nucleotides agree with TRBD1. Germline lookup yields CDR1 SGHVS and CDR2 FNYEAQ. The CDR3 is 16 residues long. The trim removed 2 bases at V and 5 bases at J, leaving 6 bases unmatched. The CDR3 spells CASSLRDRVSTGELFF. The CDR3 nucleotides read TGTGCCAGCAGCTTAAGGGACAGGGTCTCTACCGGGGAGCTGTTTTTT.

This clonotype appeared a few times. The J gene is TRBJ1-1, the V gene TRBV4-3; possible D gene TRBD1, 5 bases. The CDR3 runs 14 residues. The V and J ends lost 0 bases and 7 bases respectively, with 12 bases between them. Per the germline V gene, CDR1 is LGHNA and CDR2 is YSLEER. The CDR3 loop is CASSQDHSGGEAFF. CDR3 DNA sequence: TGCGCCAGCAGCCAAGATCACAGTGGGGGTGAAGCTTTCTTT.

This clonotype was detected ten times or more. CDR3 residues: CASSTTTTGRNEQYF. DNA of the CDR3: TGTGCCAGCAGTACAACCACGACAGGGAGGAACGAGCAGTACTTC. The chain combines TRBV6-5 with TRBJ2-7, with D perhaps matching TRBD1 (7 bases). The CDR3 has 15 amino acids. CDR1 and CDR2 (germline): MNHEY, SVGAGI. V was pared by 5 bases and J by 5 bases, with 19 bases between.